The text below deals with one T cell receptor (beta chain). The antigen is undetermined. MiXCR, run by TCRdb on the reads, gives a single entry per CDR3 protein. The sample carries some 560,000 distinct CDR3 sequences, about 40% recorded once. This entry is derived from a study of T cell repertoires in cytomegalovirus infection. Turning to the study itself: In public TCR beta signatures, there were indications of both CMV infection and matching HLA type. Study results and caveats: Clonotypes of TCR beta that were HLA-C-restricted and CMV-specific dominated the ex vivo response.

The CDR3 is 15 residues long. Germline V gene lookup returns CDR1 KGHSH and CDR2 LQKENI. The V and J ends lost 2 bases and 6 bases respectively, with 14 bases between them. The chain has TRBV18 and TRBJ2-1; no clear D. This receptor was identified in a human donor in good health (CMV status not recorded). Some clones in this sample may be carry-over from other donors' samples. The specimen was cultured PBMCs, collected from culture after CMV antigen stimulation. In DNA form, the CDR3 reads TGTGCCAGCTCACCAGCCGGGTCGCTCCCCAATGAGCAGTTCTTC. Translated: CASSPAGSLPNEQFF.